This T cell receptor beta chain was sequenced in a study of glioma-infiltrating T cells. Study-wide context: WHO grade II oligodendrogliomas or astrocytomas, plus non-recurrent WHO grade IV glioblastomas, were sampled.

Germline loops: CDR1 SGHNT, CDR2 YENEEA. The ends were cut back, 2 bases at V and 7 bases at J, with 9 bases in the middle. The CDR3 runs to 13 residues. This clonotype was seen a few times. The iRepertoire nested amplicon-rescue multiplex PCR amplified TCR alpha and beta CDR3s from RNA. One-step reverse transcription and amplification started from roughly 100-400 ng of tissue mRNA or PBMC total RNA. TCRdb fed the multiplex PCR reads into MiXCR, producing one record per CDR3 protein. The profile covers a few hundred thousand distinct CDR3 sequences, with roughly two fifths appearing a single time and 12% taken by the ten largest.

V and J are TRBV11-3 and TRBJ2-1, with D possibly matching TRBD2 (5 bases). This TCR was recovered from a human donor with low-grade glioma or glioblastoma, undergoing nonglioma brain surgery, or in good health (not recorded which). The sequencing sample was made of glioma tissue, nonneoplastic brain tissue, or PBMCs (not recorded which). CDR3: CASSLWESNEQFF. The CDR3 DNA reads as TGTGCCAGCAGCTTATGGGAGTCGAATGAGCAGTTCTTC.